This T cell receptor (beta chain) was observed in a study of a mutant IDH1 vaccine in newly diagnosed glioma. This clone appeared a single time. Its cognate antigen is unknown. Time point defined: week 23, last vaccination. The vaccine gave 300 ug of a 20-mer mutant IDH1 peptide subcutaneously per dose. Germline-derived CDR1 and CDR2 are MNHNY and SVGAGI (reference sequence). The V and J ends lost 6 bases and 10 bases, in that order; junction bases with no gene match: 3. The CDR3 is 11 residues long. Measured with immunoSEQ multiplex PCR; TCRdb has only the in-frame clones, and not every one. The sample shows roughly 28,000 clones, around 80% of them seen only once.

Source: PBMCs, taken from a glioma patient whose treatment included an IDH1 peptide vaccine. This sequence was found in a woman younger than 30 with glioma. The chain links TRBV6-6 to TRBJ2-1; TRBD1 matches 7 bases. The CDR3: CASREGGEQFF. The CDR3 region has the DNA TGTGCCAGCAGGGAAGGGGGCGAGCAGTTCTTC.